This TCR beta chain was recovered during a study of cytomegalovirus exposure and HLA in healthy donors. This CDR3 contains 15 residues. Germline trimming cut 5 bases from V and 3 bases from J; bases unmatched to any gene: 3. Germline CDR1 is SNHLY and CDR2 is FYNNEI. Repertoires were generated with immunoSEQ multiplex PCR, while TCRdb's copy carries only in-frame clones and drops some. The repertoire holds approximately 81,000 clones, around 92% seen once, with 0.65% to 0.7% in the top ten. This chain connects TRBV2 to TRBJ2-5; 13 nucleotides agree with TRBD2. The sequence derives from a man younger than 30 in good health and CMV-seronegative. Source material: PBMCs. CDR3 sequence: CASSRLAGGEETQYF. The DNA for the CDR3 is TGTGCCAGCAGTCGACTAGCGGGGGGTGAAGAGACCCAGTACTTC.